Listed here are 13 T cell receptor beta chains from one sample, sequenced in a study of blood T cell repertoires in COVID-19. Sequencing used immunoSEQ multiplex PCR; TCRdb keeps in-frame clones, though not all of them. The sample records about 200,000 clones, 75% to 90% being singletons. The sample comprised peripheral blood. The receptors here all came from a human donor in a cohort sampled during active COVID-19.

This clone was counted a single time. The V and J genes are TRBV9 and TRBJ2-5; 10 bases match TRBD2. The CDR3 is 16 amino acids. V was clipped by 0 bases and J by 2 bases; unmatched bases: 4. Germline values: CDR1 SGDLS, CDR2 YYNGEE. CDR3 sequence reads: CASSVVPAGGQETQYF. Written as DNA, the CDR3 is TGTGCCAGCAGCGTAGTACCAGCGGGAGGGCAAGAGACCCAGTACTTC.

This rearrangement joins TRBV7-2 to TRBJ2-7; 9 positions match TRBD2. J was trimmed by 0 bases and V by 1 base; bases with no gene match: 4. The germline V gene encodes CDR1 SGHTA and CDR2 FQGNSA. The CDR3 contains 16 residues. The CDR3 loop is CASSLGTSVSSYEQYF. For the CDR3, the DNA is TGTGCCAGCAGCTTAGGGACTAGCGTGAGCTCCTACGAGCAGTACTTC.

This sequence joins TRBV5-5 and TRBJ2-7, with D possibly TRBD2 on 5 matching bases. The germline V gene has CDR1 SGHKS and CDR2 YYEKEE (reference sequence). V gave up 0 bases and J gave up 7 bases, with 11 bases separating them. The length of the CDR3 is 13 residues. The DNA of the CDR3 is TGTGCCAGCAGCTTGGTGAGTGGCGGGGAGCAGTACTTC. Translated, it gives CASSLVSGGEQYF. Using reference TRBV5-5 and TRBJ2-7 for the parts outside the CDR3, the full variable domain is DAGVTQSPTHLIKTRGQQVTLRCSPISGHKSVSWYQQVLGQGPQFIFQYYEKEERGRGNFPDRFSARQFPNYSSELNVNALLLGDSALYLCASSLVSGGEQYFGPGTRLTVT.

Here the CDR3 DNA reads TGCGCCAGCAACTTTGGGGGGACAGCTTACAATGAGCAGTTCTTC. Protein sequence: CASNFGGTAYNEQFF. The gene calls are TRBV5-1 and TRBJ2-1, with D perhaps matching TRBD1 (7 bases). CDR1 and CDR2 from the germline V gene are SGHRS and YFSETQ. V was pared by 6 bases and J by 4 bases, with 17 bases between. CDR3 length equals 15 residues.

This clone turned up a few times. This sequence joins TRBV28 and TRBJ1-5, with TRBD1 identical over 12 bases. J gave up 5 bases and V 2 bases, and 4 bases lay outside the gene matches. The CDR3 spans 16 residues. Germline loops: CDR1 MDHEN, CDR2 SYDVKM. The CDR3 region has the DNA TGTGCCAGCAGTTTACTGGGACAGGGGGCTGATCAGCCCCAGCATTTT. Protein: CASSLLGQGADQPQHF.

This rearrangement joins TRBV28 to TRBJ2-7; the match to TRBD1 covers 9 bases. The CDR3 spans 14 residues. Germline loops: CDR1 MDHEN, CDR2 SYDVKM. The ends lost 3 bases at V and 4 bases at J; junction bases unmatched: 4. CDR3 sequence (DNA): TGTGCCAGCAGTTTTGCGACAGGGGGTTACGAGCAGTACTTC. Protein product: CASSFATGGYEQYF.

V and J are TRBV19 and TRBJ1-4; 8 bases are shared with TRBD1. V lost 5 bases, J lost 8 bases, and 4 bases stayed unmatched. CDR3 length: 13 amino acids. Germline V gene sequence: CDR1 LNHDA, CDR2 SQIVND (reference sequence). CDR3 residues: CASSLGTGEKLFF. CDR3 nucleotide sequence: TGTGCCAGTAGTCTCGGGACAGGAGAAAAACTGTTTTTT.

The chain links TRBV28 to TRBJ1-2; 11 bases agree with TRBD1. From germline, CDR1 is MDHEN and CDR2 SYDVKM. The V segment lost 5 bases and the J segment 4 bases; nucleotides outside the gene matches: 6. The CDR3 contains 15 residues. The DNA for the CDR3 is TGTGCCAGCAGTCCTAGGACAGGGGGCGTCTATGGCTACACCTTC. This codes for CASSPRTGGVYGYTF.

The table lists this clone with a few counts. This sequence joins TRBV27 and TRBJ1-2, with D possibly matching TRBD1 (6 bases). The CDR3 covers 15 residues. CDR1 MNHEY and CDR2 SMNVEV come from the germline V gene (reference sequence). The V end lost 3 bases, the J end lost 8 bases, and 19 bases lay between the germline ends. The CDR3 spells CASSFRPSGVEGYTF. Here the CDR3 DNA reads TGTGCCAGCAGTTTCCGACCATCAGGGGTAGAGGGCTACACCTTC.

The chain employs TRBV4-1 and TRBJ2-1, with D perhaps matching TRBD1 (5 bases). V was trimmed by 4 bases and J by 9 bases, leaving 10 bases between them. CDR1 and CDR2 from the germline V gene are MGHRA and YSYEKL. This CDR3 has 12 amino acids. The CDR3 nucleotides read TGCGCCAGCAGCCGGGGCTTGGGTGAGCAGTTCTTC. Its protein product is CASSRGLGEQFF.

The chain employs TRBV3-1 (or the pseudogene TRBV3-2) and TRBJ1-3; 9 nucleotides line up with TRBD1. The CDR3 has 13 residues. The germline gives CDR1 LGHDT, CDR2 YNNKEL (reference sequence). V lost 3 bases and J lost 8; bases outside the gene matches: 2. CDR3 in amino acids: CASSQGQGYTIYF. The CDR3, as DNA: TGTGCCAGCAGCCAGGGACAGGGCTACACCATATATTTT.

The chain is built from TRBV6-6 and TRBJ1-2; D is unresolved. Germline assignment: CDR1 MNHNY and CDR2 SVGAGI (reference sequence). CDR3 length: 13 residues. The V end was cut by 6 bases, the J end by 3 bases, with 11 bases between. The CDR3 DNA reads as TGTGCCAGCAGCCTGGGCCGAGACTATGGCTACACCTTC. The encoded protein is CASSLGRDYGYTF.

This clone has only a few counts. The chain has TRBV25-1 and TRBJ1-2, with D unresolved. The germline V gene has CDR1 MGHDK and CDR2 SYGVNS. The CDR3 length is 11 residues. Trimming removed 7 bases from V and 5 bases from J, with 8 bases in between. CDR3 coding DNA: TGTGCCAGCACCGGCGGGTATGGCTACACCTTC. It translates to CASTGGYGYTF.